Below are 5 T cell receptor gamma chains sequenced from a single sample in a study of intestinal T cells in coeliac disease. Using 150 to 200 ng of biopsy DNA, TRG was amplified with LymphoTrack primers. TCRdb fed the multiplex PCR reads to CATT. The sample shows about 750 gamma-chain clones, roughly 45% of them seen only once. About eleven formalin-fixed paraffin-embedded scrolls, each 5 µm thick, supplied each case's genomic DNA. The specimen was a duodenal biopsy. All receptors come from a human donor with celiac disease.

The CDR3 bases are TGTGCTGCGTGGGGGAACACTGGTTGGTTCAAGATATTT. It codes for CAAWGNTGWFKIF. This chain uses TRGV10 with TRGJP1. TRGV10 is labeled an ORF, and its function is uncertain. This CDR3 has 13 amino acids. V lost 8 bases and J lost 4; bases outside the gene matches: 5.

The rearrangement uses TRGV2 and TRGJP2. The germline V gene has CDR1 EGSNGY and CDR2 YDSYNSKV. The J segment lost 3 bases and the V segment lost 5 bases, leaving 9 bases of the junction unmatched. The CDR3 covers 15 residues. The CDR3 spells CATWGRACSDWIKTF. The CDR3 coding sequence is TGTGCCACCTGGGGACGGGCCTGTAGTGATTGGATCAAGACGTTT.

In its sample, this clone ranks as large. The V gene is TRGV3, the J gene TRGJ1 or TRGJ2. The CDR3 is 13 residues long. The J segment lost 5 bases and the V segment lost 0 bases, leaving 4 bases of the junction unmatched. Per germline, CDR1 VTNTFY and CDR2 YDVSTARD (reference sequence). CDR3 region: CATWDRLHYKKLF. For the CDR3, the DNA is TGTGCCACCTGGGACAGGCTTCATTATAAGAAACTCTTT.

Of note for this clone: The translation of this DNA and the TCRdb protein of a much larger clone differ at residue 9, probably owing to a read error; the protein shown here is translated from the DNA. This chain links TRGV2 with TRGJP2. Germline CDR1 and CDR2: EGSNGY and YDSYNSKV. The CDR3 is 16 amino acids. V lost 0 bases and J lost 7; bases outside the gene matches: 11. The CDR3 nucleotides read TGTGCCACCTGGGACGGGCTTGAGTCGGCTGATTGGATCAAGACGTTT. Encoded protein: CATWDGLESADWIKTF.

The chain employs TRGV10 and TRGJP1. TRGV10 belongs to the ORF category, with a function that is uncertain. V shed 9 bases, J shed 6 bases, and the junction held 2 bases outside the gene matches. The CDR3 has 11 amino acids. The CDR3 nucleotides are TGTGCTGCGTGCCCTGGTTGGTTCAAGATATTT. Protein sequence: CAACPGWFKIF.